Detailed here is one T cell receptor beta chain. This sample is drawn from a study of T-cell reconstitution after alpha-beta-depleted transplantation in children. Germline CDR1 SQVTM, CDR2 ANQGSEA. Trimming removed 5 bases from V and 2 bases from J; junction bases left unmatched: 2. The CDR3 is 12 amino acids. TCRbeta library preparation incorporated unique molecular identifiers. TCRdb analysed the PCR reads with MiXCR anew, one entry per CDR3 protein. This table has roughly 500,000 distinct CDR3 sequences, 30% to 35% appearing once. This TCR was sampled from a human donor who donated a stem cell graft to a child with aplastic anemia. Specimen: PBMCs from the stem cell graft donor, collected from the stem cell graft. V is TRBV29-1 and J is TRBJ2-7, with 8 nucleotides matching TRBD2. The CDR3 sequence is CSVMTSAYEQYF. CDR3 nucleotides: TGCAGCGTTATGACTAGCGCCTACGAGCAGTACTTC.